The next 2 T cell receptor beta chains were all read from a single sample in a study of blood T cells in healthy people across ages. Through a sample-barcoded 5' primer and a J-beta primer mix, a second PCR was run for roughly 7 to 11 cycles. TCRdb independently ran MiXCR on the 5' RACE reads; one entry per CDR3 protein. The sample has approximately 1.5 million distinct CDR3 sequences, roughly 32% seen once. Material for sequencing was blood. The receptors originated from a woman aged 25 to 39 in good health.

The table lists this clonotype with many counts. V usage is TRBV11-2 and J usage is TRBJ2-5; unclear D gene. The CDR3 spans 12 residues. Germline V gives CDR1 SGHAT, CDR2 FQNNGV. With 1 base removed from V and 7 bases from J, the gap between germline ends came to 7 bases. CDR3 DNA sequence: TGTGCCAGCAGCTTAGTGGGGTTGACCCAGTACTTC. It yields the protein CASSLVGLTQYF.

This clonotype was detected many times. Written as DNA, the CDR3 is TGTGCCAGCAGCTTGGTACTAGCGGGGGCGACTTACGAGCAGTACTTC. This codes for CASSLVLAGATYEQYF. The genes are TRBV7-9 and TRBJ2-7, with 11 bases that match TRBD2. Germline CDR1 SEHNR, CDR2 FQNEAQ (reference sequence). The V and J ends lost 3 bases and 4 bases, in that order; junction bases with no gene match: 8. The CDR3 extends over 16 amino acids. Full variable domain (missing parts from reference TRBV7-9 and TRBJ2-7): DTGVSQNPRHKITKRGQNVTFRCDPISEHNRLYWYRQTLGQGPEFLTYFQNEAQLEKSRLLSDRFSAERPKGSFSTLEIQRTEQGDSAMYLCASSLVLAGATYEQYFGPGTRLTVT.